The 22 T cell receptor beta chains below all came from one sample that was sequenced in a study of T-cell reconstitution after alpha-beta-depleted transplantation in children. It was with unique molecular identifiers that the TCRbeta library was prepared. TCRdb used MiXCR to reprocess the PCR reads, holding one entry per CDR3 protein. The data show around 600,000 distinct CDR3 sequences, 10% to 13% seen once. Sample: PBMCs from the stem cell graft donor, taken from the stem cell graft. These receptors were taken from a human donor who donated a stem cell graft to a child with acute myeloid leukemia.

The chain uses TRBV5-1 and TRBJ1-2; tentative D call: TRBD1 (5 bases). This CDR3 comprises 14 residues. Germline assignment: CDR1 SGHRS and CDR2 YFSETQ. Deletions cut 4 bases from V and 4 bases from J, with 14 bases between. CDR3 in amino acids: CASSIAGTAYGYTF. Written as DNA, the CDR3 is TGCGCCAGCAGCATTGCCGGGACGGCCTATGGCTACACCTTC.

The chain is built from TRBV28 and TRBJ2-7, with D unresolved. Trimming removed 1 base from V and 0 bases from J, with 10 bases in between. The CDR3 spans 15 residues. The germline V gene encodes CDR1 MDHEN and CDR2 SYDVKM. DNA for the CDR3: TGTGCCAGCAGTTTATATTCGGGCAACTCCTACGAGCAGTACTTC. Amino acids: CASSLYSGNSYEQYF.

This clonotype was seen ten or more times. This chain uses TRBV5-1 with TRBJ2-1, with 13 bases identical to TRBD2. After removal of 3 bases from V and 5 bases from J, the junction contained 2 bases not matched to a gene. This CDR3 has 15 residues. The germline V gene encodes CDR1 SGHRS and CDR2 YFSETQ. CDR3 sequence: CASSWGLAGHNEQFF. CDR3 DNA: TGCGCCAGCAGCTGGGGACTAGCGGGACACAATGAGCAGTTCTTC.

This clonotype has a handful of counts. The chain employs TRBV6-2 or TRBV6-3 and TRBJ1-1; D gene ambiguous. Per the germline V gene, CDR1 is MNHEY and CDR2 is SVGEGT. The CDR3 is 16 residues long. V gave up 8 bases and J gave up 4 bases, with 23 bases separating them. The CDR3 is CASRSSSGRAGTEAFF. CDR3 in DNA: TGTGCCAGCCGTTCCTCGTCCGGGAGGGCTGGCACTGAAGCTTTCTTT.

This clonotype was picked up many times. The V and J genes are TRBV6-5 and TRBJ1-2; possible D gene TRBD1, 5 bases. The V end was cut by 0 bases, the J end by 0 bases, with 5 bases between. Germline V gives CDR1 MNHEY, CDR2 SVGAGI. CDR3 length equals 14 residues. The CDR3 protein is CASSYSGANYGYTF. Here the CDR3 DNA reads TGTGCCAGCAGTTACTCGGGGGCTAACTATGGCTACACCTTC.

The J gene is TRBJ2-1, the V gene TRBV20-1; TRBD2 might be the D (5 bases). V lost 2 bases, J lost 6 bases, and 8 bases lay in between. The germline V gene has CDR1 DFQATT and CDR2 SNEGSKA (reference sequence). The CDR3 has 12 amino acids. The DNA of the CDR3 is TGCAGTGCTAGACCAACTAGCAATGAGCAGTTCTTC. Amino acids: CSARPTSNEQFF.

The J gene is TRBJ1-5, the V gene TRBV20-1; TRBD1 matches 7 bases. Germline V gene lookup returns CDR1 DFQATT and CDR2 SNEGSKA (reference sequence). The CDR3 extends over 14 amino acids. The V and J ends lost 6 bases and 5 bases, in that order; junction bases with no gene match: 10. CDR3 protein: CSATDRSGYQPQHF. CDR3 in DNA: TGCAGTGCAACGGACAGGTCAGGCTATCAGCCCCAGCATTTT.

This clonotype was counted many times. CDR3 sequence reads: CASSQGLASLYEQYF. The CDR3 region has the DNA TGTGCCAGCAGCCAAGGACTAGCGTCCCTCTACGAGCAGTACTTC. The J gene is TRBJ2-7, the V gene TRBV4-2; 8 bases fit TRBD2. This CDR3 comprises 15 residues. CDR1 is LGHNA and CDR2 is YNFKEQ in the germline V gene. V shed 1 base, J shed 3 bases, and the junction held 5 bases outside the gene matches.

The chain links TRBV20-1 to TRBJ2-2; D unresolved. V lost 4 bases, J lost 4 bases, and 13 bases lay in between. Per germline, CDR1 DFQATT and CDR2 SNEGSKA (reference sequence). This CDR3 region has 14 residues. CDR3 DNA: TGCAGTGCTAAAGTTTACTCCATCACCGGGGAGCTGTTTTTT. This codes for CSAKVYSITGELFF.

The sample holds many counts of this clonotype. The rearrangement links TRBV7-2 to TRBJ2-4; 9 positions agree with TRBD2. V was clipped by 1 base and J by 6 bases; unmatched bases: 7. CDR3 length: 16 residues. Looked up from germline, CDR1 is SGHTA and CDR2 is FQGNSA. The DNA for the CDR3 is TGTGCCAGCAGCTTAGATGCGGGAGGGCCGGGAAACATTCAGTACTTC. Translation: CASSLDAGGPGNIQYF.

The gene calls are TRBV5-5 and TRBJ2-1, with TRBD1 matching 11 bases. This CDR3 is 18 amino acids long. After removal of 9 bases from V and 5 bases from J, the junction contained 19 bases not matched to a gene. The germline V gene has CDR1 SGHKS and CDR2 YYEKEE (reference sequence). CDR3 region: CATKSGTGGLGTHNEQFF. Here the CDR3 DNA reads TGTGCCACCAAATCCGGGACAGGGGGTCTTGGGACACACAATGAGCAGTTCTTC.

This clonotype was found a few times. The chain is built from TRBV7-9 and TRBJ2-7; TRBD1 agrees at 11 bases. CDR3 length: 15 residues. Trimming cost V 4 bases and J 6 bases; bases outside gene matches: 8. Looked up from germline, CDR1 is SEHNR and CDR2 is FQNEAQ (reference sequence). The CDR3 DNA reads TGTGCCAGCAGCTGGGGGGACAGGGGGGTGTCCGAGCAGTACTTC. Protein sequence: CASSWGDRGVSEQYF.

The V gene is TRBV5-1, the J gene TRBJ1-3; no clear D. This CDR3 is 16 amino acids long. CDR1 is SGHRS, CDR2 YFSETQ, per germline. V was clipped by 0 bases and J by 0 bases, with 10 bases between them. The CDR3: CASSLAGGSSGNTIYF. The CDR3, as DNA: TGCGCCAGCAGCTTGGCGGGAGGGAGCTCTGGAAACACCATATATTTT. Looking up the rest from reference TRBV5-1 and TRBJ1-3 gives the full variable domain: KAGVTQTPRYLIKTRGQQVTLSCSPISGHRSVSWYQQTPGQGLQFLFEYFSETQRNKGNFPGRFSGRQFSNSRSEMNVSTLELGDSALYLCASSLAGGSSGNTIYFGEGSWLTVV.

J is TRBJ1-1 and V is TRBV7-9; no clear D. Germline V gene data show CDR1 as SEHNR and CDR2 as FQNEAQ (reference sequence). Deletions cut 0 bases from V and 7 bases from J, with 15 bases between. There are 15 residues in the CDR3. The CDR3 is CASSLAGSGRDEAFF. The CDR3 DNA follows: TGTGCCAGCAGCTTAGCAGGGTCAGGTCGGGATGAAGCTTTCTTT.

CDR3 sequence (DNA): TGTGCCAGCAGCCAAGGAGTTTTCGCTGAAGCTTTCTTT. Protein sequence: CASSQGVFAEAFF. The chain combines TRBV3-1 with TRBJ1-1; unclear D gene. Germline V gene sequence: CDR1 LGHDT, CDR2 YNNKEL (reference sequence). This CDR3 region has 13 residues. Trimming stripped 1 base from V and 6 bases from J, with 9 bases between.

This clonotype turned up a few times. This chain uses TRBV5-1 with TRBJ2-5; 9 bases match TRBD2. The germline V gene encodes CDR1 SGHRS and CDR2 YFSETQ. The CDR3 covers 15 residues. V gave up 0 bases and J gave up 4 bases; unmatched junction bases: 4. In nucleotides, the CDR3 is TGCGCCAGCAGCTTGGGAGTAGCGGGAGTAGAGACCCAGTACTTC. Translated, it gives CASSLGVAGVETQYF.

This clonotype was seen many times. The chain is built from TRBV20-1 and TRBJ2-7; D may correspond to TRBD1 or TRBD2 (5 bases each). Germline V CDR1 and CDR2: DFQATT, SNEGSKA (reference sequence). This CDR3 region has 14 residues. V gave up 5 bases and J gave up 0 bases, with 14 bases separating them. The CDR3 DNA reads TGCAGTGCTTCCCTAGCAAGGGGCTCCTACGAGCAGTACTTC. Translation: CSASLARGSYEQYF.

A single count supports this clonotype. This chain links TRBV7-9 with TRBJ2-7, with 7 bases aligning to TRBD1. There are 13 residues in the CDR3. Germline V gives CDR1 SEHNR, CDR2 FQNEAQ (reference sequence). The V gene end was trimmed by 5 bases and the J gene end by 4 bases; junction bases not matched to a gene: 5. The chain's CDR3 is CASSPDRKYEQYF. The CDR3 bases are TGTGCCAGCAGCCCGGACAGGAAGTACGAGCAGTACTTC.

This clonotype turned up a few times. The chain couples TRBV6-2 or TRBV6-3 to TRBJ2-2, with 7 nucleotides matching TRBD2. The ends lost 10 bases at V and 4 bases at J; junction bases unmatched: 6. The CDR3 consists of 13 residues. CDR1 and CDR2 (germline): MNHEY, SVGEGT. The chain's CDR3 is CAIESGGTGELFF. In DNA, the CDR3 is TGTGCCATAGAGTCGGGGGGCACCGGGGAGCTGTTTTTT.

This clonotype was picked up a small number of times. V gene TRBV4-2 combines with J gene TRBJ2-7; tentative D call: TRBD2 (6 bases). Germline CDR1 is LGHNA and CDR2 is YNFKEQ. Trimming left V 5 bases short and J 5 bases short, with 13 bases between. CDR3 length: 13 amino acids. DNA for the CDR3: TGTGCCAGCAGCGACCGGGGGTCCCACGAGCAGTACTTC. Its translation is CASSDRGSHEQYF.

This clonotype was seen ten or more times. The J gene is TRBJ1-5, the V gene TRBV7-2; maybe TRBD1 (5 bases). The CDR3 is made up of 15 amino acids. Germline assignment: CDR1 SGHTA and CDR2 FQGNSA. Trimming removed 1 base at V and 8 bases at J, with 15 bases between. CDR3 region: CASSLVTGPYEPQHF. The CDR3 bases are TGTGCCAGCAGCTTAGTGACGGGACCCTACGAGCCCCAGCATTTT.

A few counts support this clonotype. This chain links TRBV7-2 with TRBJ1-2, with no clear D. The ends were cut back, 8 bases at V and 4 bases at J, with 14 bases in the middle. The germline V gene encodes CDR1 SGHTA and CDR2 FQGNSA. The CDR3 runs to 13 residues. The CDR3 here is CASRQSELYGYTF. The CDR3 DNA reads TGTGCCAGCCGGCAGTCGGAACTCTATGGCTACACCTTC.